The sequence of this T cell receptor (beta chain) was determined in a study of neoadjuvant nivolumab and ipilimumab in lung cancer. Study outcomes and limitations: Pathologic regression was not significantly tied to TCR clonality. TCR richness and clonality were higher in tumors than adjacent uninvolved lung.

Per germline, CDR1 SEHNR and CDR2 FQNEAQ (reference sequence). The CDR3 consists of 14 residues. V lost 0 bases to trimming and J lost 1 base, with 6 bases between them. Worth noting for this clone: No antigen is known for it.

Clones were read by immunoSEQ multiplex PCR, and TCRdb kept only the in-frame ones, dropping some. This table has approximately 31,000 clones, 90% appearing once. The clonotype originates from an adult with non-small cell lung cancer. Sequencing was performed on peripheral blood, taken after neoadjuvant nivolumab, alone or with ipilimumab, at or shortly before surgery. The genes are TRBV7-9 and TRBJ1-1; D unclear. The CDR3 DNA sequence: TGTGCCAGCAGCTTAGCCAGATCGAACACTGAAGCTTTCTTT. This sequence encodes CASSLARSNTEAFF. Using reference TRBV7-9 and TRBJ1-1 for the parts outside the CDR3, the full variable domain is DTGVSQNPRHKITKRGQNVTFRCDPISEHNRLYWYRQTLGQGPEFLTYFQNEAQLEKSRLLSDRFSAERPKGSFSTLEIQRTEQGDSAMYLCASSLARSNTEAFFGQGTRLTVV.